This TCR beta chain was retrieved from a study of blood T cell repertoires in COVID-19. For the study at large: Material from acute and convalescent COVID-19 was sourced from the United States, Italy and Spain. PBMCs, B-cell-depleted T cells, or T cells provided the cDNA or gDNA that made up the material.

After removal of 4 bases from V and 5 bases from J, the junction contained 8 bases not matched to a gene. Germline V lookup: CDR1 KGHSH, CDR2 LQKENI. The CDR3 consists of 16 residues. Methods used by the authors: Reference gene primer amplification in the assay estimated nucleated cell counts. Generated by immunoSEQ multiplex PCR, the TCRdb table keeps only in-frame clones and is missing some. D and trimming come from the DNA, and the V and J calls and clone size come from that table. The sample gives some 100,000 clones, approximately 87% of which show up once; approximately 8% is in the top ten. The receptor's source is a man between 65 and 80 years old who had recovered from COVID-19. The sample was peripheral blood. The chain joins TRBV18 to TRBJ2-1, with TRBD1 matching 10 bases. In DNA, the CDR3 is TGTGCCAGCTCACTGCTTGGGACAGGGGCCGACAATGAGCAGTTCTTC. Amino acid sequence: CASSLLGTGADNEQFF.